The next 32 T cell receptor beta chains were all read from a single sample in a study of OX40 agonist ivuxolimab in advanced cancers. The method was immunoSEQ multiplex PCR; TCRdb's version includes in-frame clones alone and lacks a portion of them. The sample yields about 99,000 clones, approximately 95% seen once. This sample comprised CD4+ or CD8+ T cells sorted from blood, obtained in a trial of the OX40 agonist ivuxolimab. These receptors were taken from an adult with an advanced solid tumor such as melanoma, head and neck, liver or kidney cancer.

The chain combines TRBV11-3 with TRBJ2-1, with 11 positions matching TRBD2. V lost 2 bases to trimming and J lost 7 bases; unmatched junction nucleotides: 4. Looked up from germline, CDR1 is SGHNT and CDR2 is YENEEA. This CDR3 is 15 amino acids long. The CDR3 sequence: CASSLRLAGRNEQFF. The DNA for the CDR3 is TGTGCCAGCAGCTTAAGACTAGCGGGACGAAATGAGCAGTTCTTC.

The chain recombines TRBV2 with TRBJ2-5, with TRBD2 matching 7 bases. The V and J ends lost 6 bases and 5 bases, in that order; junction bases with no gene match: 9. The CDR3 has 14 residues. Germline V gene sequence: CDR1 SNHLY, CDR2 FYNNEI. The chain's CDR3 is CASRSAGVLETQYF. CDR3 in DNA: TGTGCCAGCAGATCTGCGGGAGTTTTGGAGACCCAGTACTTC.

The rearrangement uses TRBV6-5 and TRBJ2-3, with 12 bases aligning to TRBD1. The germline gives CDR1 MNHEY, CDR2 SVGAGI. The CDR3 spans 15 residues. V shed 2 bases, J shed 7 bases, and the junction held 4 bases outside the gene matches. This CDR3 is CASSYGTGGMNTQYF. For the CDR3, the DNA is TGTGCCAGCAGTTACGGGACAGGGGGCATGAATACGCAGTATTTT.

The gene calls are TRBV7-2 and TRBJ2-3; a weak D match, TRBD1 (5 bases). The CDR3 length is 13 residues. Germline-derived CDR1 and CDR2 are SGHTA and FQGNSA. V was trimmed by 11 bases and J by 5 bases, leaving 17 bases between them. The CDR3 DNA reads TGTGCCCAGGGCGGCTACAATGAAGATACGCAGTATTTT. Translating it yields CAQGGYNEDTQYF.

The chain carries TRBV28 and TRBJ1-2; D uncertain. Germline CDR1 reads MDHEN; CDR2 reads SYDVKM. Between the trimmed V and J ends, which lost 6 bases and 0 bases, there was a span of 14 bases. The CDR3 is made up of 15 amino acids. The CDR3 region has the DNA TGTGCCAGCAGGTCTTACGGCGACTCTAACTATGGCTACACCTTC. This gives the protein CASRSYGDSNYGYTF.

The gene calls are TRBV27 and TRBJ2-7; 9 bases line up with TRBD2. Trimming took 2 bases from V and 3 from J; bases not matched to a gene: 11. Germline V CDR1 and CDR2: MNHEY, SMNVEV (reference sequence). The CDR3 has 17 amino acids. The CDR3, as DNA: TGTGCCAGCAGTTTACTTTCATTGACTAGCGGCATCTACGAGCAGTACTTC. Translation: CASSLLSLTSGIYEQYF.

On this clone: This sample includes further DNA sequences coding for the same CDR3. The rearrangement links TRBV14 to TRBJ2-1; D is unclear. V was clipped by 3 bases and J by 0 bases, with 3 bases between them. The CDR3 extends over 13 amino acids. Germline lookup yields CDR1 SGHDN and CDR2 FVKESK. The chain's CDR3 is CASSQSSYNEQFF. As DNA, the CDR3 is TGTGCCAGCAGCCAGAGCTCCTACAATGAGCAGTTCTTC.

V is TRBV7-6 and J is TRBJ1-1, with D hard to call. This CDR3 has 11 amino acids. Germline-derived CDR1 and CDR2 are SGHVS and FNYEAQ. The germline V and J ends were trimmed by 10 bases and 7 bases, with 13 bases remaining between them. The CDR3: CATTPGLEAFF. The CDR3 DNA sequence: TGTGCCACAACCCCTGGGCTTGAAGCTTTCTTT. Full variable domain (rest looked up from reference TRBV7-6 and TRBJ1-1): GAGVSQSPRYKVTKRGQDVALRCDPISGHVSLYWYRQALGQGPEFLTYFNYEAQQDKSGLPNDRFSAERPEGSISTLTIQRTEQRDSAMYRCATTPGLEAFFGQGTRLTVV.

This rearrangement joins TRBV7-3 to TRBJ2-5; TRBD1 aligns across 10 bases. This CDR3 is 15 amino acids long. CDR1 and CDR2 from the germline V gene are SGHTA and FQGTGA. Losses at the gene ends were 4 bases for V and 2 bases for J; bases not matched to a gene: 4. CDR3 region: CASSSTGGSQETQYF. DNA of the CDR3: TGTGCCAGCAGCTCGACAGGGGGCTCGCAAGAGACCCAGTACTTC.

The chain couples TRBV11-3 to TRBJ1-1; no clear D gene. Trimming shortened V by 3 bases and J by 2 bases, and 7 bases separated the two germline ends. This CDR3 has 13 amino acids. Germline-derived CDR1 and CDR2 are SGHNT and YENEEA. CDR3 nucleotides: TGTGCCAGCAGCTTTGGCCCTAACACTGAAGCTTTCTTT. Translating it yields CASSFGPNTEAFF.

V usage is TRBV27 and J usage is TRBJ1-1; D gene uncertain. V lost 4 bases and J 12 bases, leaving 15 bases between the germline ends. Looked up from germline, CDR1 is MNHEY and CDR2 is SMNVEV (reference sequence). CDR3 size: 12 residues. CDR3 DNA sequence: TGTGCCAGCAGTTCGACCGGGATAAGATCTTTCTTT. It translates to CASSSTGIRSFF.

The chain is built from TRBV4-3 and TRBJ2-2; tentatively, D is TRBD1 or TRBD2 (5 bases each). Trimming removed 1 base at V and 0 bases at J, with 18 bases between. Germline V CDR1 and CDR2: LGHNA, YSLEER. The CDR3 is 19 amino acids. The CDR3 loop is CASSQGENRDGTNTGELFF. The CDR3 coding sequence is TGCGCCAGCAGCCAAGGAGAGAACCGGGACGGTACGAACACCGGGGAGCTGTTTTTT.

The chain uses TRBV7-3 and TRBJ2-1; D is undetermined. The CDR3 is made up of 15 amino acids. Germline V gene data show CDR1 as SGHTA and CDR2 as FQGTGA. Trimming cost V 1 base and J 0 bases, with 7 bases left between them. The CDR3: CASSLSSSSYNEQFF. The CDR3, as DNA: TGTGCCAGCAGCTTAAGTTCCTCCTCCTACAATGAGCAGTTCTTC.

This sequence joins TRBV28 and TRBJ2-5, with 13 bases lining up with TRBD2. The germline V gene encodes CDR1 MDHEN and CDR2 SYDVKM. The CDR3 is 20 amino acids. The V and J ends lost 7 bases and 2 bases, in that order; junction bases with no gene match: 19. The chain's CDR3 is CASNPPPGVRLAGGQETQYF. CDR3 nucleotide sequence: TGTGCCAGCAACCCACCCCCAGGGGTGCGACTAGCGGGAGGACAAGAGACCCAGTACTTC.

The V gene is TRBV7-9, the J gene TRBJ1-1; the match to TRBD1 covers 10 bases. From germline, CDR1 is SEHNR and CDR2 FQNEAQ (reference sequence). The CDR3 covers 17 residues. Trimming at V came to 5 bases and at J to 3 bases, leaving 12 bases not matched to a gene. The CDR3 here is CASSPRDRGLSDTEAFF. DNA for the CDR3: TGTGCCAGCAGCCCCCGGGACAGGGGTCTTTCGGACACTGAAGCTTTCTTT.

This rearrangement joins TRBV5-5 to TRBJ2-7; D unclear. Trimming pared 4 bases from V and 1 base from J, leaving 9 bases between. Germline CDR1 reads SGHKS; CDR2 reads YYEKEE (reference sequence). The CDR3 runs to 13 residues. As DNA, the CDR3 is TGTGCCAGCAGCGGGTACATTTCCTACGAGCAGTACTTC. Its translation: CASSGYISYEQYF.

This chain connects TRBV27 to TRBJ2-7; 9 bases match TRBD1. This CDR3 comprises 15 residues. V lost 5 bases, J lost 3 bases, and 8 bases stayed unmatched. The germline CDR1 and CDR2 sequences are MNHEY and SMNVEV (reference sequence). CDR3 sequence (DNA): TGTGCCAGCAGTCCCGGGACAGGGCAACTCTACGAGCAGTACTTC. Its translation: CASSPGTGQLYEQYF.

The DNA of the CDR3 is TGTGCCAGCAGCCCGGCTGGTTATGAAGCTTTCTTT. This translates into CASSPAGYEAFF. The J gene is TRBJ1-1, the V gene TRBV5-4; D not resolved. The CDR3 spans 12 residues. Per germline, CDR1 SGHNT and CDR2 YYREEE (reference sequence). V was shortened by 4 bases and J by 7 bases, with 11 bases between the two germline ends.

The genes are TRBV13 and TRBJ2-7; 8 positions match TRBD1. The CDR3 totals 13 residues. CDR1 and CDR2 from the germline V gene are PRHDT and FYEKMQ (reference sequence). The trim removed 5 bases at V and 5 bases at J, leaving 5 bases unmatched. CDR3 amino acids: CASSVDRGHEQYF. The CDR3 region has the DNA TGTGCCAGCAGCGTCGACAGGGGTCACGAGCAGTACTTC.

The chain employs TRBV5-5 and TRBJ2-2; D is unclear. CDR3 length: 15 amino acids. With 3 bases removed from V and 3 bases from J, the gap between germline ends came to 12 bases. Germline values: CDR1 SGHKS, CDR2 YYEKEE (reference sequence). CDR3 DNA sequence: TGTGCCAGCAGCTGGGCGGAAGGGTACACCGGGGAGCTGTTTTTT. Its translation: CASSWAEGYTGELFF.

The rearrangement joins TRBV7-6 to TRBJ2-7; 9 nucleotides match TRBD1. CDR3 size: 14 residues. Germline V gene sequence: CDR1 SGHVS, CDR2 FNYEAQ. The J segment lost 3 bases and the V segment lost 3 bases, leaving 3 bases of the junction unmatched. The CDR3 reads CASSFRDRDYEQYF. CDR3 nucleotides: TGTGCCAGCAGCTTCCGGGACAGGGACTACGAGCAGTACTTC. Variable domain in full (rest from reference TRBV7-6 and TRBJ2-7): GAGVSQSPRYKVTKRGQDVALRCDPISGHVSLYWYRQALGQGPEFLTYFNYEAQQDKSGLPNDRFSAERPEGSISTLTIQRTEQRDSAMYRCASSFRDRDYEQYFGPGTRLTVT.

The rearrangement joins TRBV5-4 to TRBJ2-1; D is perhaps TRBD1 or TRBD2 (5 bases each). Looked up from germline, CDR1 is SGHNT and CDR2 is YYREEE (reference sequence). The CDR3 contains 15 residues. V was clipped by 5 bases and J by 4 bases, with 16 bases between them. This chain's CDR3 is CASRWLDGAYNEQFF. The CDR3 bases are TGTGCCAGCAGATGGCTAGACGGGGCTTACAATGAGCAGTTCTTC.

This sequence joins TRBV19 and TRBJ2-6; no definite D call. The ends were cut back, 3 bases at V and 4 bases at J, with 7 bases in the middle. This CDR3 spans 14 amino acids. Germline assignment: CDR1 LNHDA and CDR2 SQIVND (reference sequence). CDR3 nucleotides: TGTGCCAGTAGTATCATGGTGGGGGCCAACGTCCTGACTTTC. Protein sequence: CASSIMVGANVLTF.

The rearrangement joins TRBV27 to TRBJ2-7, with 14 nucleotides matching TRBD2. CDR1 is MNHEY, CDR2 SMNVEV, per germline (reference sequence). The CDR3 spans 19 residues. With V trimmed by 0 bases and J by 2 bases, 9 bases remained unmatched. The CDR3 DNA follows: TGTGCCAGCAGTTTATCCCCCGGGACTAGCGGGAGTTCCCCCTACGAGCAGTACTTC. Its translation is CASSLSPGTSGSSPYEQYF.

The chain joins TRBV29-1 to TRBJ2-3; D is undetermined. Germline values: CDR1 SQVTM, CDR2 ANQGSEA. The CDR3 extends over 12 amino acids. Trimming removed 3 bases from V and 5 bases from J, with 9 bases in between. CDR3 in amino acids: CSVDIYQDTQYF. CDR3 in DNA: TGCAGCGTTGACATTTATCAAGATACGCAGTATTTT.

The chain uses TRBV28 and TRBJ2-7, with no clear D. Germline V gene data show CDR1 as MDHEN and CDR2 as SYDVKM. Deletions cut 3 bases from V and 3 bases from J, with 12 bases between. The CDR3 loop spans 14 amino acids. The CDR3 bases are TGTGCCAGCAGTTTCTCTCTGGAGAGCTACGAGCAGTACTTC. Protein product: CASSFSLESYEQYF.

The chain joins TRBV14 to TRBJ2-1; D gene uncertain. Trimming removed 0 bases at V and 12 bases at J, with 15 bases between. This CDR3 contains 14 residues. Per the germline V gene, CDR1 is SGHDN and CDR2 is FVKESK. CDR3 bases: TGTGCCAGCAGCCAAGATCTTGGCAGTTCGATGCAGTTCTTC. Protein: CASSQDLGSSMQFF.

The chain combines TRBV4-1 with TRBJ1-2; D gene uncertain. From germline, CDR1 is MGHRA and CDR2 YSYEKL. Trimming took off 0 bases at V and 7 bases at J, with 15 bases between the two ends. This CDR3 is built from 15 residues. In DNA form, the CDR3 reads TGCGCCAGCAGCCAAGATGCCCAAGGCCTGGGTGGCTACACCTTC. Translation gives CASSQDAQGLGGYTF.

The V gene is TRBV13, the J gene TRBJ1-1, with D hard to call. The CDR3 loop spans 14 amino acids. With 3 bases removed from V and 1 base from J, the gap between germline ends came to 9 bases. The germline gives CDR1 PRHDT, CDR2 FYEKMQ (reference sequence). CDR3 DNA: TGTGCCAGCAGCTTTAATCTTAGGAACACTGAAGCTTTCTTT. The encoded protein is CASSFNLRNTEAFF.

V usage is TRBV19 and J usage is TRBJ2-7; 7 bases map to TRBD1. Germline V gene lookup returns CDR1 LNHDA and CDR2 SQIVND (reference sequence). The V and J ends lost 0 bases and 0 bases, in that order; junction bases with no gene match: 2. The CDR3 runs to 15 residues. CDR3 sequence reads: CASSIDRDSSYEQYF. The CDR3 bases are TGTGCCAGTAGTATAGATCGGGACAGCTCCTACGAGCAGTACTTC.

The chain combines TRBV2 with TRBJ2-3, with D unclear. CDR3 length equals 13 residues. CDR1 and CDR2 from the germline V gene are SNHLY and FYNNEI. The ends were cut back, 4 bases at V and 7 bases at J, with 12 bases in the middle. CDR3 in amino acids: CASSGSGPYTQYF. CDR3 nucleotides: TGTGCCAGCAGTGGTTCCGGACCCTATACGCAGTATTTT.

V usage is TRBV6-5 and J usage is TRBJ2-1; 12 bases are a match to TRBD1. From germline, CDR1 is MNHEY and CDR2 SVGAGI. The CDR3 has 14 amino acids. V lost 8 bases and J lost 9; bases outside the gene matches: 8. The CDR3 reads CASLSWDRGLEQFF. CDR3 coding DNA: TGTGCCAGCCTATCGTGGGACAGGGGGCTTGAGCAGTTCTTC.